This T cell receptor (beta chain) was captured by sequencing in a study of T-cell reconstitution after alpha-beta-depleted transplantation in children. The table lists this clonotype with many counts. V gave up 0 bases and J gave up 7 bases, with 16 bases separating them. The CDR3 length is 17 residues. The germline gives CDR1 MNHEY, CDR2 SVGEGT. Preparation of the TCRbeta library used unique molecular identifiers. Using its own MiXCR run on the PCR reads, TCRdb lists one record per CDR3 protein. The table records about 240,000 distinct CDR3 sequences, around 12% of them present only once. The TCR originated in a human donor who donated a stem cell graft to a child with acute lymphoblastic leukemia. J is TRBJ1-6 and V is TRBV6-2 or TRBV6-3; tentatively, D is TRBD1 (5 bases). This material consisted of PBMCs from the stem cell graft donor, taken from the stem cell graft. CDR3 nucleotides: TGTGCCAGCAGTTACTCGACTCAGGGCAGAGGCAATTCACCCCTCCACTTT. It translates to CASSYSTQGRGNSPLHF.